Shown below are 31 T cell receptor beta chains from a single sample sequenced in a study of CD8+ T cells in alopecia areata (dated by TCRdb to between 2017 and 2018). To prepare the library, the immunoSEQ multiplex PCR assay was applied. RNA was extracted from all samples and reverse transcribed into cDNA as template for TCR sequencing. TCRdb provides this immuneACCESS table in a form limited to in-frame rearrangements. Some clones are lacking; in checked studies, under half of them reflect an unresolved V gene, and why the rest are absent is not known. The sample table lists under 65,000 clones, 44% of them with a count of one. The ten largest clones capture roughly 51% of the sample. The sample taken for sequencing was NKG2D-low CD8+ T cells sorted from blood. Reading the label with the study, this specimen's cell subset or site is: sorted CD8+ NKG2D-low blood T cells. These receptors all stem from a human donor with alopecia areata.

The sample holds a few counts of this clone. The J gene is TRBJ2-5, the V gene TRBV28; 9 bases map to TRBD2. The CDR3 spans 15 residues. Germline loops: CDR1 MDHEN, CDR2 SYDVKM. V lost 4 bases, J lost 4 bases, and 7 bases stayed unmatched. The CDR3: CASSSVAGEGETQYF. DNA for the CDR3: TGTGCCAGCAGTTCCGTAGCGGGAGAAGGAGAGACCCAGTACTTC.

The chain links TRBV13 to TRBJ2-7; a weak D match, TRBD2 (7 bases). Germline V gives CDR1 PRHDT, CDR2 FYEKMQ (reference sequence). There are 14 residues in the CDR3. V lost 5 bases to trimming and J lost 3 bases, with 14 bases between them. CDR3 DNA: TGTGCCAGCAGCGCCGGGGGGCCAAGCTACGAGCAGTACTTC. Amino acids: CASSAGGPSYEQYF.

The rearrangement uses TRBV2 and TRBJ2-3, with no clear D. CDR1 is SNHLY and CDR2 is FYNNEI in the germline V gene. The ends were cut back, 8 bases at V and 4 bases at J, with 13 bases in the middle. CDR3 length: 13 amino acids. CDR3 nucleotide sequence: TGTGCCAGCGGCCGGTGGGTGGCAGATACGCAGTATTTT. Its protein is CASGRWVADTQYF.

This clone was counted once. This rearrangement joins TRBV29-1 to TRBJ2-3; no clear D. The CDR3 contains 14 residues. Trimming took off 8 bases at V and 2 bases at J, with 17 bases between the two ends. Germline values: CDR1 SQVTM, CDR2 ANQGSEA. CDR3 sequence (DNA): TGCAGCTCATTGGGCCGGAGATACACAGATACGCAGTATTTT. Protein product: CSSLGRRYTDTQYF.

DNA of the CDR3: TGTGCCAGCAGCCTGTATGCCCAAGATGAGCAGTTCTTC. The encoded protein is CASSLYAQDEQFF. V is TRBV11-3 and J is TRBJ2-1; the D is unclear. Trimming pared 5 bases from V and 8 bases from J, leaving 13 bases between. CDR3 size: 13 residues. CDR1 and CDR2 from the germline V gene are SGHNT and YENEEA.

The chain is built from TRBV21-1 and TRBJ2-7. TRBV21-1 is marked as a pseudogene. The CDR3 has 11 amino acids. The DNA for the CDR3 is TGTGCCAGCTCAGTACTCGACGAGCAGTACTTC. It specifies CASSVLDEQYF.

In its sample, this clone was seen a few times. The chain combines TRBV7-9 with TRBJ2-7; a possible D gene is TRBD2 (5 bases). V shed 5 bases and J shed 5 bases, with 13 bases lying between them. This CDR3 region has 13 residues. CDR1 and CDR2 (germline): SEHNR, FQNEAQ (reference sequence). In DNA, the CDR3 is TGTGCCAGCAGCCCAAGGGAGACCGACGAGCAGTACTTC. Residues: CASSPRETDEQYF.

The V and J genes are TRBV4-1 and TRBJ1-1; no definite D call. Germline assignment: CDR1 MGHRA and CDR2 YSYEKL. V was cut by 4 bases and J by 8 bases, with 11 bases left in between. There are 12 residues in the CDR3. The CDR3 DNA follows: TGCGCCAGCAGCCCCCACCGGGGAGAAGCTTTCTTT. This gives the protein CASSPHRGEAFF.

The chain joins TRBV15 to TRBJ1-1, with D perhaps TRBD1 (5 bases). The CDR3 has 13 amino acids. Germline V gene lookup returns CDR1 LNHNV and CDR2 YYDKDF (reference sequence). V lost 5 bases and J 5 bases, leaving 12 bases between the germline ends. CDR3 sequence reads: CATSVYKGTEAFF. The CDR3 nucleotides read TGTGCCACCAGCGTCTACAAGGGGACTGAAGCTTTCTTT.

The chain is built from TRBV25-1 and TRBJ2-7; either TRBD1 or TRBD2 may fit D (6 bases each). This CDR3 comprises 11 residues. The germline V and J ends were trimmed by 6 bases and 6 bases, with 9 bases remaining between them. Germline V gene sequence: CDR1 MGHDK, CDR2 SYGVNS. The CDR3 reads CASRWGAEQYF. The CDR3 nucleotides are TGTGCCAGCAGGTGGGGGGCCGAGCAGTACTTC.

The chain couples TRBV27 to TRBJ2-7; TRBD2 agrees at 8 bases. Germline-derived CDR1 and CDR2 are MNHEY and SMNVEV (reference sequence). The CDR3 runs 15 residues. Trimming removed 0 bases from V and 2 bases from J; junction bases left unmatched: 3. DNA for the CDR3: TGTGCCAGCAGTTTATCCAGCGGGGGAACCTACGAGCAGTACTTC. Translating gives CASSLSSGGTYEQYF.

The rearrangement links TRBV9 to TRBJ2-6; 7 nucleotides match TRBD1. This CDR3 comprises 14 residues. The ends lost 4 bases at V and 10 bases at J; junction bases unmatched: 8. Germline values: CDR1 SGDLS, CDR2 YYNGEE. The CDR3 reads CASSPPGQWNVLTF. CDR3 in DNA: TGTGCCAGCAGCCCTCCGGGACAGTGGAACGTCCTGACTTTC.

There are a few counts of this clone. V usage is TRBV28 and J usage is TRBJ2-6; D unresolved. Germline CDR1 and CDR2: MDHEN and SYDVKM. Trimming stripped 1 base from V and 0 bases from J, with 4 bases between. The CDR3 contains 15 residues. CDR3 sequence reads: CASSLSISGANVLTF. The DNA of the CDR3 is TGTGCCAGCAGTTTATCCATCTCTGGGGCCAACGTCCTGACTTTC.

The chain uses TRBV7-9 and TRBJ2-5; 7 bases match TRBD2. Per the germline V gene, CDR1 is SEHNR and CDR2 is FQNEAQ (reference sequence). This CDR3 is built from 15 residues. Losses at the gene ends were 2 bases for V and 1 base for J; bases not matched to a gene: 4. The CDR3 loop reads CASSLTGGGQETQYF. The CDR3 coding sequence is TGTGCCAGCAGCTTAACCGGCGGGGGCCAAGAGACCCAGTACTTC.

This clone has a count of ten or more. This rearrangement joins TRBV7-9 to TRBJ2-2; D unresolved. Trimming shortened V by 5 bases and J by 7 bases, and 8 bases separated the two germline ends. CDR1 is SEHNR and CDR2 is FQNEAQ in the germline V gene (reference sequence). The CDR3 spans 12 residues. This chain's CDR3 is CASSPRVGELFF. The CDR3 DNA reads as TGTGCCAGCAGCCCACGAGTCGGGGAGCTGTTTTTT.

The chain is built from TRBV5-1 and TRBJ1-1, with D uncertain. The germline V gene encodes CDR1 SGHRS and CDR2 YFSETQ. The V end lost 3 bases, the J end lost 7 bases, and 13 bases lay between the germline ends. The CDR3 runs 13 residues. The CDR3 DNA follows: TGCGCCAGCAGCTATGCGGACGGAAATGAAGCTTTCTTT. Translation: CASSYADGNEAFF.

The genes are TRBV30 and TRBJ2-7; TRBD2 matches at 7 bases. CDR1 and CDR2 (germline): GTSNPN, SVGIG (reference sequence). V trimming: 8 bases; J trimming: 0 bases; junction bases outside the gene matches: 7. The CDR3 covers 13 residues. For the CDR3, the DNA is TGTGCCGGATGGCGGGAGAGCTCCTACGAGCAGTACTTC. Encoded protein: CAGWRESSYEQYF.

This chain connects TRBV4-1 to TRBJ2-7; the D call may be TRBD1 or TRBD2 (5 bases each). V was cut by 4 bases and J by 6 bases, with 22 bases left in between. Germline assignment: CDR1 MGHRA and CDR2 YSYEKL. The CDR3 extends over 16 amino acids. The CDR3 DNA follows: TGCGCCAGCAGCCGGGACCTAGGACCAATGTTGACCGAGCAGTACTTC. Translation gives CASSRDLGPMLTEQYF.

This chain uses TRBV29-1 with TRBJ1-4; 8 nucleotides match TRBD1. The germline gives CDR1 SQVTM, CDR2 ANQGSEA. The CDR3 extends over 13 amino acids. With V trimmed by 5 bases and J by 7 bases, 6 bases remained unmatched. The CDR3, as DNA: TGCAGCGTTCATGGGACAGGCGCTGAAAAACTGTTTTTT. Translation gives CSVHGTGAEKLFF.

The CDR3 here is CASSMGGGRDHEQYF. DNA of the CDR3: TGTGCCAGCAGCATGGGCGGGGGTCGCGACCACGAGCAGTACTTC. The V gene is TRBV7-3, the J gene TRBJ2-7; 7 bases map to TRBD2. The germline gives CDR1 SGHTA, CDR2 FQGTGA. CDR3 length equals 15 residues. J was trimmed by 5 bases and V by 5 bases; bases with no gene match: 12.

The chain links TRBV19 to TRBJ2-7, with a weak D call TRBD1 (5 bases). Trimming pared 1 base from V and 5 bases from J, leaving 9 bases between. The germline gives CDR1 LNHDA, CDR2 SQIVND (reference sequence). This CDR3 spans 13 amino acids. CDR3 region: CASSIGQNNEQYF. The CDR3 bases are TGTGCCAGTAGTATAGGACAGAATAACGAGCAGTACTTC.

The chain uses TRBV11-2 and TRBJ2-3, with D unresolved. The germline CDR1 and CDR2 sequences are SGHAT and FQNNGV. CDR3 length equals 15 residues. Trimming stripped 3 bases from V and 0 bases from J, with 10 bases between. CDR3 amino acids: CASSFYLGSTDTQYF. CDR3 DNA: TGTGCCAGCAGCTTTTATTTGGGGAGCACAGATACGCAGTATTTT.

This chain joins TRBV30 and TRBJ1-2; possibly TRBD1 for D (5 bases). V was pared by 0 bases and J by 4 bases, with 9 bases between. Germline V gene sequence: CDR1 GTSNPN, CDR2 SVGIG (reference sequence). This CDR3 is built from 13 residues. CDR3 loop: CAWSVGRGYGYTF. The CDR3 region has the DNA TGTGCCTGGAGTGTAGGGAGGGGCTATGGCTACACCTTC.

The chain employs TRBV2 and TRBJ2-7; 7 bases map to TRBD1. This CDR3 has 12 residues. Germline CDR1 SNHLY, CDR2 FYNNEI. J lost 2 bases, V lost 7 bases, and 2 bases had no gene match. CDR3 loop: CASIGTAYEQYF. In DNA form, the CDR3 reads TGTGCCAGCATAGGGACAGCCTACGAGCAGTACTTC. The whole variable domain, remainder taken from reference TRBV2 and TRBJ2-7, is EPEVTQTPSHQVTQMGQEVILRCVPISNHLYFYWYRQILGQKVEFLVSFYNNEISEKSEIFDDQFSVERPDGSNFTLKIRSTKLEDSAMYFCASIGTAYEQYFGPGTRLTVT.

The chain has TRBV2 and TRBJ2-3; D remains unclear. Per the germline V gene, CDR1 is SNHLY and CDR2 is FYNNEI. This CDR3 comprises 14 residues. The V end was cut by 1 base, the J end by 3 bases, with 8 bases between. Written as DNA, the CDR3 is TGTGCCAGCAGTGAAGATGGGCCGACAGATACGCAGTATTTT. The encoded protein is CASSEDGPTDTQYF.

There are a few counts of this clone. The chain carries TRBV19 and TRBJ2-1; the D is unclear. V lost 3 bases and J 7 bases, leaving 7 bases between the germline ends. This CDR3 spans 12 amino acids. Germline CDR1 and CDR2: LNHDA and SQIVND (reference sequence). The CDR3: CASSMAQNEQFF. The CDR3 DNA sequence: TGTGCCAGTAGTATGGCGCAGAATGAGCAGTTCTTC.

This sequence joins TRBV7-3 and TRBJ2-1; 11 bases fit TRBD2. The CDR3 is 17 amino acids. Trimming at V came to 5 bases and at J to 4 bases, leaving 10 bases not matched to a gene. Looked up from germline, CDR1 is SGHTA and CDR2 is FQGTGA. The CDR3: CASSPGLAGPSYNEQFF. CDR3 nucleotide sequence: TGTGCCAGCAGCCCAGGACTAGCGGGTCCCTCTTACAATGAGCAGTTCTTC.

This sequence joins TRBV29-1 and TRBJ1-1; no reliable D call. The CDR3 has 12 amino acids. Germline V gene data show CDR1 as SQVTM and CDR2 as ANQGSEA. Trimming cost V 5 bases and J 1 base, with 8 bases left between them. CDR3 nucleotide sequence: TGCAGCGTTATACACCCGAACACTGAAGCTTTCTTT. Translating it yields CSVIHPNTEAFF.

The sample holds a few counts of this clone. The CDR3 DNA is TGTGCCAGCAGCTTACAGGGGCTGAACACTGAAGCTTTCTTT. Its translation is CASSLQGLNTEAFF. V is TRBV7-8 and J is TRBJ1-1; D possibly corresponds to TRBD1 (6 bases). Germline V gene data show CDR1 as SGHVS and CDR2 as FQNEAQ. V was clipped by 2 bases and J by 0 bases, with 7 bases between them. This CDR3 has 14 amino acids.

This clone was counted only a few times. J is TRBJ2-7 and V is TRBV7-3; a weak D match, TRBD2 (6 bases). Trimming removed 4 bases at V and 2 bases at J, with 15 bases between. This CDR3 region has 15 residues. CDR1 is SGHTA, CDR2 FQGTGA, per germline. The CDR3 reads CASSYERAPAYEQYF. CDR3 DNA: TGTGCCAGCAGCTACGAGCGGGCCCCCGCCTACGAGCAGTACTTC. The full variable domain, its missing parts supplied by reference TRBV7-3 and TRBJ2-7, is GAGVSQTPSNKVTEKGKYVELRCDPISGHTALYWYRQSLGQGPEFLIYFQGTGAADDSGLPNDRFFAVRPEGSVSTLKIQRTERGDSAVYLCASSYERAPAYEQYFGPGTRLTVT.

The sample holds a few counts of this clone. The chain combines TRBV29-1 with TRBJ2-2; D is perhaps TRBD1 or TRBD2 (5 bases each). Germline V gene lookup returns CDR1 SQVTM and CDR2 ANQGSEA. The CDR3 contains 14 residues. V lost 4 bases, J lost 0 bases, and 9 bases lay in between. The CDR3 nucleotides are TGCAGCGTTGTTGGGGGATCGAACACCGGGGAGCTGTTTTTT. Translating it yields CSVVGGSNTGELFF.